These T cell receptor beta chains were read from a single sample in a study of cytomegalovirus exposure and HLA in healthy donors. TCRdb's copy holds only in-frame clones and misses some; the assay was immunoSEQ multiplex PCR. The repertoire holds roughly 180,000 clones, with 60% to 80% as singletons. The specimen was PBMCs. Receptor source: a man aged 50 or older in good health and CMV-seropositive. The conserved cysteine and the conserved F or W are not part of the CDR3 here.

V	J	CDR3
TRBV5-1	TRBJ2-5	ASSSLQETQY
TRBV7-8	TRBJ1-2	ASSTGTVYGYT
TRBV28	TRBJ2-5	ASSLRTSGGAGETQY
TRBV9	TRBJ2-5	ASSPQHLEETQY
TRBV15	TRBJ2-1	ATSSSRRGQRYNEQF
TRBV4-3	TRBJ2-1	ASRPGAGGYYNEQF
TRBV5-1	TRBJ2-1	ASTAGGDSNEQF
TRBV4-1	TRBJ1-5	ASSQVLAVNQPQH
TRBV28	TRBJ2-2	ASSPPRRRGGPGELF
TRBV7-9	TRBJ2-2	ASSYQGNTGELF
TRBV28	TRBJ1-1	ASSLLPGTEAF
TRBV19	TRBJ2-7	ASSLRTGALEQY
TRBV5-5	TRBJ2-2	ASSFGLTLQGTGELF
TRBV4-1	TRBJ2-1	ASSPTSGGSYNEQF
TRBV19	TRBJ1-3	ASGRQGFSGNTIY
TRBV10-3	TRBJ2-7	AISGTGVNEQY
TRBV5-1	TRBJ1-4	ASAYTINEKLF
TRBV6-5	TRBJ2-1	ASSFQRGVLGEQF
TRBV6-5	TRBJ1-1	ASSYSRGTEAF
TRBV7-6	TRBJ1-4	ASREGTGGNEKLF
TRBV5-4	TRBJ2-1	ASSSRSGGESEQF
TRBV5-8	TRBJ2-3	ASSLGGPRDTQY
TRBV7-2	TRBJ2-1	ASSLVGGENNEQF
TRBV30	TRBJ2-5	AWNLRGDRETQY
TRBV28	TRBJ2-7	ASSRVGAGEQY
TRBV4-3	TRBJ2-2	ASSQERASLNTGELF
TRBV6-1	TRBJ2-5	ASSELPGGEETQY
TRBV5-1	TRBJ1-2	ASSRDRDYGYT
TRBV27	TRBJ2-7	ASSLTERGSDYEQY
TRBV2	TRBJ1-5	ASRGTYSNQPQH
TRBV7-2	TRBJ1-6	ASSSTGGASPLH
TRBV6-6	TRBJ2-7	ASSRDRGYEQY
TRBV13	TRBJ2-3	ASSSPGQSTDTQY
TRBV9	TRBJ2-2	ASITDGTSGGKNTGELF
TRBV7-9	TRBJ1-6	ASSLDRDSRSSYNSPLH